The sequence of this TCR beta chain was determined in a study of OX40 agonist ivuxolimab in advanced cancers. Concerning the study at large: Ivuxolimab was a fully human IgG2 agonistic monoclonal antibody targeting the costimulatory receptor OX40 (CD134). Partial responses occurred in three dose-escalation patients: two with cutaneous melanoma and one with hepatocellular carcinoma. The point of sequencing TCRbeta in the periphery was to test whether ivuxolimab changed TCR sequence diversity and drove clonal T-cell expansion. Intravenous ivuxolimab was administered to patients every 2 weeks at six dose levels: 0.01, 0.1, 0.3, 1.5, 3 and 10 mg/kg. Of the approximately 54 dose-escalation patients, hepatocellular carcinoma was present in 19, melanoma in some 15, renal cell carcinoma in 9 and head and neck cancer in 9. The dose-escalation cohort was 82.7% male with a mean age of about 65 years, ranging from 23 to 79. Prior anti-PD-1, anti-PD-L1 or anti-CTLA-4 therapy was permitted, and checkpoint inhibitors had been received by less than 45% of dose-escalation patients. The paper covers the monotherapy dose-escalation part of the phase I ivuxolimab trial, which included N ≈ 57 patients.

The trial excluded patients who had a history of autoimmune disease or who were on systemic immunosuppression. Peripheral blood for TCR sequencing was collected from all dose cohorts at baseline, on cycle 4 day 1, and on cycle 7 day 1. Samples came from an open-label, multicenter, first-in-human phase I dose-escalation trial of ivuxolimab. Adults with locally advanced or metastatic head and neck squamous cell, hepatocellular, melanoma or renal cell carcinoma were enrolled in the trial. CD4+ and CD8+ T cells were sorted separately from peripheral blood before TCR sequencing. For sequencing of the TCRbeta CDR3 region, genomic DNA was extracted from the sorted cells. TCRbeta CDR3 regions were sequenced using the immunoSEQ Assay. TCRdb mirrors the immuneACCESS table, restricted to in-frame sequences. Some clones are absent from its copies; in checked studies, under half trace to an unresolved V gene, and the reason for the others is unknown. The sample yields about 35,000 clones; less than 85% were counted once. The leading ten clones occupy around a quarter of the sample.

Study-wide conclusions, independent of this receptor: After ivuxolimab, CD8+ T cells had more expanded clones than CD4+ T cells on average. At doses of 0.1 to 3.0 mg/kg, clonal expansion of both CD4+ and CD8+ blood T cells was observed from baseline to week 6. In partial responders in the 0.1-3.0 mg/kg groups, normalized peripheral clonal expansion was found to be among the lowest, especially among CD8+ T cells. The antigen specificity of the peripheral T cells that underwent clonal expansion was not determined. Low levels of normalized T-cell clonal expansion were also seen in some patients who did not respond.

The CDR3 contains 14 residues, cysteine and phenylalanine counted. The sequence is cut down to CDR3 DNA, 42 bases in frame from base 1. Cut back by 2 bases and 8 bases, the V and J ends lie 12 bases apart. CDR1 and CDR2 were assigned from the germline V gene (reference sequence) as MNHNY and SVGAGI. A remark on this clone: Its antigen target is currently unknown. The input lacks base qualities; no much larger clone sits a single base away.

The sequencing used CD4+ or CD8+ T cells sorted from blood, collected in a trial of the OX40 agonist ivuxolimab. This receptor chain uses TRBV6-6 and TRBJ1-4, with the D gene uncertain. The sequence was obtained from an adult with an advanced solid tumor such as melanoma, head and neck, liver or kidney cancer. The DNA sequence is TGTGCCAGCAGTTACCCGGAGAGAGGGGAAAAACTGTTTTTT. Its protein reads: CASSYPERGEKLFF.